These 32 T cell receptor beta chains were sequenced from one sample in a study of blood T cell repertoires in COVID-19. Profiled with immunoSEQ multiplex PCR; TCRdb holds only in-frame clones, not every one. The sample contains about 53,000 clones, 81% of which appear only once. Sequencing was carried out using peripheral blood. These receptors were taken from a woman older than 75 with COVID-19, enrolled during active disease.

The V and J genes are TRBV12-3 or TRBV12-4 and TRBJ1-1; 8 bases are a match to TRBD1. The CDR3 is 13 residues long. V lost 7 bases, J lost 4 bases, and 5 bases stayed unmatched. Here the CDR3 DNA reads TGTGCCAGCACCCGGACAGGGATCACTGAAGCTTTCTTT. This translates into CASTRTGITEAFF.

The V gene is TRBV7-9, the J gene TRBJ1-6; perhaps TRBD1 as D (5 bases). The germline V gene encodes CDR1 SEHNR and CDR2 FQNEAQ (reference sequence). CDR3 size: 14 residues. Trimming took off 1 base at V and 7 bases at J, with 8 bases between the two ends. The CDR3 DNA reads as TGTGCCAGCAGCTTAGGGGGGGGAAATTCACCCCTCCACTTT. Protein sequence: CASSLGGGNSPLHF.

The chain has TRBV30 and TRBJ2-1, with 8 positions matching TRBD1. Germline loops: CDR1 GTSNPN, CDR2 SVGIG (reference sequence). The CDR3 runs to 13 residues. The J segment lost 7 bases and the V segment lost 7 bases, leaving 9 bases of the junction unmatched. This CDR3 is CASYSGGVNEQFF. In DNA form, the CDR3 reads TGTGCCTCCTACTCAGGGGGCGTGAATGAGCAGTTCTTC.

In its sample, this clone was seen a few times. This sequence joins TRBV12-5 and TRBJ2-1; tentatively, D is TRBD1 (6 bases). Trimming cost V 1 base and J 8 bases, with 6 bases left between them. The CDR3 length is 12 residues. From germline, CDR1 is LGHNT and CDR2 FRNRAP. This chain's CDR3 is CASGLEGDEQFF. In DNA, the CDR3 is TGTGCTAGTGGTTTGGAGGGGGATGAGCAGTTCTTC. The full variable domain, rest sourced from reference TRBV12-5 and TRBJ2-1, is DARVTQTPRHKVTEMGQEVTMRCQPILGHNTVFWYRQTMMQGLELLAYFRNRAPLDDSGMPKDRFSAEMPDATLATLKIQPSEPRDSAVYFCASGLEGDEQFFGPGTRLTVL.

The chain has TRBV5-1 and TRBJ2-2; TRBD1 agrees at 11 bases. Germline V CDR1 and CDR2: SGHRS, YFSETQ. This CDR3 has 16 residues. The junction had 5 bases not matched to a gene; V was cut back by 3 bases and J by 4 bases. For the CDR3, the DNA is TGCGCCAGCAGCTCCTCCGGGACAGGGGGCACCGGGGAGCTGTTTTTT. Amino acid sequence: CASSSSGTGGTGELFF. The full variable domain, with the rest looked up from reference TRBV5-1 and TRBJ2-2, is KAGVTQTPRYLIKTRGQQVTLSCSPISGHRSVSWYQQTPGQGLQFLFEYFSETQRNKGNFPGRFSGRQFSNSRSEMNVSTLELGDSALYLCASSSSGTGGTGELFFGEGSRLTVL.

This clone was observed a handful of times. The rearrangement links TRBV5-1 to TRBJ2-5; 14 bases align to TRBD2. CDR3 length: 16 residues. Germline values: CDR1 SGHRS, CDR2 YFSETQ. Germline trimming cut 1 base from V and 4 bases from J; bases unmatched to any gene: 3. The CDR3 DNA follows: TGCGCCAGCAGCTTGCAGGGACTAGCGGGAGTAGAGACCCAGTACTTC. Translating it yields CASSLQGLAGVETQYF.

The chain employs TRBV15 and TRBJ2-7; 7 bases align to TRBD1. CDR1 and CDR2 from the germline V gene are LNHNV and YYDKDF (reference sequence). V dropped 3 bases and J dropped 5; count of bases not matched to a gene: 7. This CDR3 spans 14 amino acids. The DNA for the CDR3 is TGTGCCACCAGCAGGGAAGACAGGGACGACGAGCAGTACTTC. This gives the protein CATSREDRDDEQYF.

The gene calls are TRBV24-1 and TRBJ2-1; 8 bases are shared with TRBD2. Looked up from germline, CDR1 is KGHDR and CDR2 is SFDVKD. The V and J ends lost 3 bases and 2 bases, in that order; junction bases with no gene match: 5. The CDR3 is made up of 16 amino acids. CDR3 loop: CATSDRLAKTYNEQFF. The CDR3 DNA reads as TGTGCCACCAGTGATAGACTAGCGAAGACCTACAATGAGCAGTTCTTC.

In this sample, this clone turned up a few times. The rearrangement uses TRBV4-1 and TRBJ2-7, with D perhaps matching TRBD2 (5 bases). CDR3 size: 14 residues. V dropped 0 bases and J dropped 6 bases, with 12 bases sitting between them. Germline V gives CDR1 MGHRA, CDR2 YSYEKL. CDR3 residues: CASSQDGLEGEQYF. The CDR3 nucleotides are TGCGCCAGCAGCCAAGATGGGCTAGAGGGCGAGCAGTACTTC.

The table lists this clone with a count of one. The chain carries TRBV24-1 and TRBJ2-1; 11 nucleotides agree with TRBD2. V shed 7 bases, J shed 4 bases, and the junction held 2 bases outside the gene matches. Germline V gene data show CDR1 as KGHDR and CDR2 as SFDVKD. The CDR3 spans 14 residues. The CDR3 loop is CATSVAGGYNEQFF. CDR3 DNA: TGTGCCACCAGCGTAGCGGGAGGGTACAATGAGCAGTTCTTC.

The J gene is TRBJ2-5, the V gene TRBV11-3, with a weak D call TRBD2 (6 bases). The CDR3 is 12 residues long. Trimming took off 2 bases at V and 5 bases at J, with 6 bases between the two ends. CDR1 is SGHNT, CDR2 YENEEA, per germline. As DNA, the CDR3 is TGTGCCAGCAGCTTAAGCGGGGAGACCCAGTACTTC. Protein sequence: CASSLSGETQYF.

This rearrangement joins TRBV18 to TRBJ2-1; 14 nucleotides match TRBD2. Germline values: CDR1 KGHSH, CDR2 LQKENI. The V and J ends lost 3 bases and 5 bases, in that order; junction bases with no gene match: 3. The CDR3 runs 16 residues. In nucleotides, the CDR3 is TGTGCCAGCTCACCGTGGACTAGCGGGAGGAACAATGAGCAGTTCTTC. It translates to CASSPWTSGRNNEQFF. Full variable domain (missing parts from reference TRBV18 and TRBJ2-1): NAGVMQNPRHLVRRRGQEARLRCSPMKGHSHVYWYRQLPEEGLKFMVYLQKENIIDESGMPKERFSAEFPKEGPSILRIQQVVRGDSAAYFCASSPWTSGRNNEQFFGPGTRLTVL.

J is TRBJ2-1 and V is TRBV7-3; D is undetermined. The CDR3 loop spans 15 amino acids. From germline, CDR1 is SGHTA and CDR2 FQGTGA. Trimming stripped 0 bases from V and 0 bases from J, with 6 bases between. CDR3 residues: CASSLTFISYNEQFF. The CDR3 nucleotides read TGTGCCAGCAGCTTAACGTTCATCTCCTACAATGAGCAGTTCTTC.

The CDR3, as DNA: TGTGCCAGCAGTCCCGGGACAGGGCTCTACAATGAGCAGTTCTTC. It yields the protein CASSPGTGLYNEQFF. The chain combines TRBV3-1 (or the pseudogene TRBV3-2) with TRBJ2-1, with TRBD1 identical over 9 bases. The CDR3 length is 15 residues. J was trimmed by 3 bases and V by 6 bases; bases with no gene match: 6. Germline CDR1 and CDR2: LGHDT and YNNKEL (reference sequence).

This chain joins TRBV5-5 and TRBJ2-7; 9 positions match TRBD2. The CDR3 runs 15 residues. Trimming took 1 base from V and 1 from J; bases not matched to a gene: 3. Germline assignment: CDR1 SGHKS and CDR2 YYEKEE (reference sequence). CDR3: CASSLYSGSSYEQYF. CDR3 coding DNA: TGTGCCAGCAGCTTGTATAGCGGGAGTTCCTACGAGCAGTACTTC. The whole variable domain, remainder taken from reference TRBV5-5 and TRBJ2-7, is DAGVTQSPTHLIKTRGQQVTLRCSPISGHKSVSWYQQVLGQGPQFIFQYYEKEERGRGNFPDRFSARQFPNYSSELNVNALLLGDSALYLCASSLYSGSSYEQYFGPGTRLTVT.

This clone was seen once. V gene TRBV10-3 combines with J gene TRBJ2-3; 11 nucleotides agree with TRBD2. With V trimmed by 5 bases and J by 0 bases, 4 bases remained unmatched. CDR1 and CDR2 (germline): ENHRY, SYGVKD. CDR3 size: 16 residues. CDR3 amino acids: CAISTSGGTSTDTQYF. The CDR3 region has the DNA TGTGCCATCAGTACTAGCGGGGGTACTAGCACAGATACGCAGTATTTT.

The chain recombines TRBV19 with TRBJ2-2; 10 nucleotides align to TRBD2. Germline assignment: CDR1 LNHDA and CDR2 SQIVND (reference sequence). Trimming cost V 3 bases and J 4 bases; bases outside gene matches: 11. The CDR3 sequence is 18 residues long. The CDR3 coding sequence is TGTGCCAGTAGTATGTCGCTAGCGGGAGAGTTGAGCACCGGGGAGCTGTTTTTT. Its translation: CASSMSLAGELSTGELFF.

The chain uses TRBV28 and TRBJ1-5; D perhaps matches TRBD1 (5 bases). Germline V gene lookup returns CDR1 MDHEN and CDR2 SYDVKM. Trimming took off 7 bases at V and 7 bases at J, with 20 bases between the two ends. The CDR3 loop spans 15 amino acids. The CDR3 reads CASTGTQGRLQPQHF. CDR3 nucleotides: TGTGCCAGCACCGGAACCCAGGGTCGTCTACAGCCCCAGCATTTT.

The V call is TRBV5-1, the J call TRBJ2-5, with a tentative D call TRBD2 (7 bases). The CDR3 totals 15 residues. The germline V gene encodes CDR1 SGHRS and CDR2 YFSETQ. Trimming cost V 1 base and J 2 bases, with 12 bases left between them. The CDR3 DNA sequence: TGCGCCAGCAGCTTGTTGGGAGGGGGACAAGAGACCCAGTACTTC. Amino acids: CASSLLGGGQETQYF.

The rearrangement links TRBV6-1 to TRBJ1-2, with D perhaps matching TRBD1 (5 bases). CDR3 size: 13 residues. Germline V lookup: CDR1 MNHNS, CDR2 SASEGT. V lost 2 bases and J 1 base, leaving 5 bases between the germline ends. This CDR3 reads CASSEQGNYGYTF. The CDR3 bases are TGTGCCAGCAGTGAACAGGGTAACTATGGCTACACCTTC.

The chain has TRBV7-2 and TRBJ2-4, with D perhaps TRBD2 (6 bases). The CDR3 is made up of 15 amino acids. The germline gives CDR1 SGHTA, CDR2 FQGNSA. Trimming removed 0 bases at V and 8 bases at J, with 14 bases between. CDR3 nucleotide sequence: TGTGCCAGCAGCTTAGCGCTGGGAGGAGGGGACATTCAGTACTTC. It codes for CASSLALGGGDIQYF.

The rearrangement links TRBV4-1 to TRBJ1-3; weak D call: TRBD1 (5 bases). CDR3 length: 16 amino acids. V gave up 3 bases and J gave up 2 bases, with 14 bases separating them. CDR1 MGHRA and CDR2 YSYEKL come from the germline V gene. CDR3 residues: CASSQNTRVAGNTIYF. Here the CDR3 DNA reads TGCGCCAGCAGCCAGAACACCAGGGTTGCTGGAAACACCATATATTTT.

The chain employs TRBV25-1 and TRBJ1-5, with D tentatively TRBD1 (5 bases). The V gene's germline CDR1 is MGHDK and CDR2 SYGVNS. This CDR3 spans 13 amino acids. The germline V and J ends were trimmed by 4 bases and 4 bases, with 8 bases remaining between them. In DNA, the CDR3 is TGTGCCAGCAGTGCAGGGCCGAATCAGCCCCAGCATTTT. Its protein product is CASSAGPNQPQHF.

This clone was found once. The chain links TRBV30 to TRBJ2-7, with TRBD1 matching 10 bases. Germline V gene sequence: CDR1 GTSNPN, CDR2 SVGIG (reference sequence). The CDR3 extends over 14 amino acids. V shed 6 bases, J shed 4 bases, and the junction held 9 bases outside the gene matches. This CDR3 is CACQGQGLAYEQYF. The DNA for the CDR3 is TGTGCCTGTCAGGGACAGGGGTTGGCGTACGAGCAGTACTTC.

V gene TRBV29-1 combines with J gene TRBJ1-2; D remains ambiguous. CDR1 is SQVTM and CDR2 is ANQGSEA in the germline V gene. V was trimmed by 1 base and J by 6 bases, leaving 12 bases between them. This CDR3 is built from 13 residues. CDR3 sequence: CSVEGHTGNGYTF. CDR3 bases: TGCAGCGTTGAAGGCCACACGGGGAATGGCTACACCTTC.

The chain joins TRBV2 to TRBJ2-1, with D unresolved. The V gene lost 0 bases and the J gene lost 6 bases, with 24 bases spanning the gap. This CDR3 has 19 residues. Germline V gene data show CDR1 as SNHLY and CDR2 as FYNNEI. The CDR3 region has the DNA TGTGCCAGCAGTGAAGCCGGTCTTAGTGGGTCCAGTTACAGCAATGAGCAGTTCTTC. This sequence encodes CASSEAGLSGSSYSNEQFF.

V is TRBV27 and J is TRBJ2-5, with TRBD2 matching over 15 bases. Germline CDR1 and CDR2: MNHEY and SMNVEV (reference sequence). The CDR3 extends over 17 amino acids. Trimming at V came to 6 bases and at J to 5 bases, leaving 10 bases not matched to a gene. CDR3 residues: CASRGTSGRLLLETQYF. CDR3 sequence (DNA): TGTGCCAGCAGAGGGACTAGCGGGAGGTTGCTACTGGAGACCCAGTACTTC.

The chain joins TRBV6-5 to TRBJ1-3, with D maybe TRBD1 (6 bases). Germline lookup yields CDR1 MNHEY and CDR2 SVGAGI. The CDR3 extends over 14 amino acids. The V end was cut by 7 bases, the J end by 0 bases, with 10 bases between. For the CDR3, the DNA is TGTGCCAGCAACCCCAGGGGCTCTGGAAACACCATATATTTT. It codes for CASNPRGSGNTIYF.

The chain links TRBV4-1 to TRBJ2-4; 9 nucleotides line up with TRBD2. This CDR3 has 15 residues. Germline V gene lookup returns CDR1 MGHRA and CDR2 YSYEKL. V was clipped by 4 bases and J by 5 bases; unmatched bases: 6. The CDR3 DNA is TGCGCCAGCAGCCGCACCGGGACTAGCCAAAACATTCAGTACTTC. It yields the protein CASSRTGTSQNIQYF.

This clone was found a few times. The chain couples TRBV5-1 to TRBJ1-5; D is ambiguous. The CDR3 is made up of 13 amino acids. Germline-derived CDR1 and CDR2 are SGHRS and YFSETQ. V was cut by 4 bases and J by 0 bases, with 5 bases left in between. The CDR3, as DNA: TGCGCCAGCAGCCTAGATAGCAATCAGCCCCAGCATTTT. It yields the protein CASSLDSNQPQHF.

The chain has TRBV28 and TRBJ2-6; D perhaps matches TRBD2 (6 bases). CDR1 MDHEN and CDR2 SYDVKM come from the germline V gene. The CDR3 extends over 20 amino acids. The CDR3 sequence: CAAKPGRTRVRGSGANVLTF. CDR3 in DNA: TGTGCAGCCAAACCAGGCAGAACAAGGGTGCGGGGTTCTGGGGCCAACGTCCTGACTTTC. The full variable domain, with the rest looked up from reference TRBV28 and TRBJ2-6, is DVKVTQSSRYLVKRTGEKVFLECVQDMDHENMFWYRQDPGLGLRLIYFSYDVKMKEKGDIPEGYSVSREKKERFSLILESASTNQTSMYLCAAKPGRTRVRGSGANVLTFGAGSRLTVL.

In this sample, this clone turned up a few times. The V call is TRBV29-1, the J call TRBJ1-2; D gene ambiguous. The CDR3 runs to 12 residues. CDR1 is SQVTM and CDR2 is ANQGSEA in the germline V gene. V was pared by 1 base and J by 5 bases, with 8 bases between. DNA of the CDR3: TGCAGCGTTGAAGGAGATTCTTATGGCTACACCTTC. It codes for CSVEGDSYGYTF.